The present T cell receptor (beta chain) was sequenced within a study of CD8 T cells in Susac syndrome. Overall study context: Patients with Susac syndrome were therapy-naive, on corticosteroids, or on intravenous immunoglobulin alone at blood draw.

Study-wide results and limits: Clonal expansion of CD8+ cells in Susac peaked in TEMRA cells (and in active patients).

Regarding this clonotype: The antigen remains unidentified.

CDR3 length: 15 amino acids. When the RNA was reverse transcribed, random hexamers were used with an input of roughly 0.45 to 1 ug. MiXCR, applied by TCRdb to the immunoSEQ multiplex PCR reads, yields one record per CDR3 protein. The profile shows around 53,000 distinct CDR3 sequences, more than 85% of them singletons. The origin of this receptor is a human donor with Susac syndrome. The chain joins TRBV1 to TRBJ1-5. TRBV1 is labeled a pseudogene. Specimen: CD8+ T cells from PBMCs. The CDR3 is CTSSQDSESNQPQHF. Here the CDR3 DNA reads TGCACCAGCAGCCAAGACAGTGAGAGCAATCAGCCCCAGCATTTT.